This T cell receptor beta chain was sequenced during a study of T cell responses to AZD1222 COVID-19 vaccine (dated by TCRdb to about 2021). Concerning the study at large: A total of about 230 trial participants underwent TCR sequencing, of whom about 210 received two doses of AZD1222 and around 25 received two doses of the MenACWY control vaccine. Trial participants were enrolled into age subgroups of 18-55, 56-69 and 70-plus years, which contained about 160, 30 and 59 TCR-sequenced participants, respectively.

General conclusions and limits of the study: The 56-69-year group was small, and its depth increase did not reach significance, likely because of low power. Participants were mostly white British and included more females than males, and it was suggested by the authors that clonal diversity may have been underestimated. Spike-specific TCR breadth and depth rose significantly after two AZD1222 doses compared with day 0 and with MenACWY recipients. Conclusions about previously exposed vaccinees are limited, since just six AZD1222 recipients were seropositive for SARS-CoV-2 at baseline. Reportedly, close to half of the unique spike-specific TCRs recognized epitopes lying outside the regions that are mutated in the B.1.351 and B.1.1.7 variants. Because no samples from the day 14 peak response were available, repertoires could be characterized only after the peak T cell response. CD4 TCRs associated with the vaccine covered the entire spike protein, and the dominant responses were in regions 160-218 and 743-854.

The meaning of the sample's time point label: about 28 days (+/-7) after the second vaccine dose. AZD1222 recipients whose second dose came at about 4 weeks and those whose second dose came at about 12 weeks were combined into one group, since spike-specific TCR depth and breadth did not differ between the two schedules. Vaccinee samples came from UK trials COV001 and COV002, including a single-blind randomized controlled phase 2/3 trial of AZD1222 (ChAdOx1 nCoV-19) in healthy adults. Trial participant PBMC samples were collected at day 0 and day 28 after the second dose for TCRbeta chain sequencing. The CDR3 regions of human TCRbeta chains were analyzed by immunosequencing. The paper's data handling went like this. TCRs in the repertoires were compared against a reference library of SARS-CoV-2-specific TCRs that had been generated with the MIRA antigen-specificity platform. Breadth was defined as the fraction of unique TCRs that were SARS-CoV-2-associated. Depth was defined as the fraction of total T cells that were SARS-CoV-2-associated. Using the MIRA data, each spike-specific TCR was mapped to the spike region that the TCR reacts to and placed in a CD4 or CD8 class. Log10-transformed breadth and depth values were compared by one-way ANOVA with Sidak's multiple comparisons tests. TCRdb's version of the immuneACCESS table is confined to in-frame rearrangements and falls short of the full clone set. An unresolved V gene accounts for under half of the shortfall where checked; the remainder is of unknown origin. The V and J calls and clone size come from that table; D and trimming were worked out from the DNA. This sample comprises 150,000 or so clones, about 91% of them detected only once. 3% to 4% of the sample comes from the top ten.

A remark on this clone: The antigen it recognizes is unknown. Within one base of it there is no much larger clone, and no base qualities were kept.

Trimming leaves V shorter by 4 bases and J shorter by 8 bases, with the junction holding 8 bases beyond the gene matches. The germline V gene encodes CDR1 SGHDT and CDR2 YYEEEE. The CDR3 has 13 amino acids, counting the end cysteine and phenylalanine. Only CDR3 DNA remains: 39 bases, in frame from the first base. The chain was built from TRBV5-6 and TRBJ1-2; TRBD1 aligns with 7 central bases. This sequence was found in an adult who received the AZD1222 COVID-19 vaccine. The sequences come from peripheral blood, collected 28 days after the second AZD1222 dose. The nucleotides read TGTGCCAGCAGCCAGGGCAGGGGGACGGGCTACACCTTC. Its amino acids are CASSQGRGTGYTF.